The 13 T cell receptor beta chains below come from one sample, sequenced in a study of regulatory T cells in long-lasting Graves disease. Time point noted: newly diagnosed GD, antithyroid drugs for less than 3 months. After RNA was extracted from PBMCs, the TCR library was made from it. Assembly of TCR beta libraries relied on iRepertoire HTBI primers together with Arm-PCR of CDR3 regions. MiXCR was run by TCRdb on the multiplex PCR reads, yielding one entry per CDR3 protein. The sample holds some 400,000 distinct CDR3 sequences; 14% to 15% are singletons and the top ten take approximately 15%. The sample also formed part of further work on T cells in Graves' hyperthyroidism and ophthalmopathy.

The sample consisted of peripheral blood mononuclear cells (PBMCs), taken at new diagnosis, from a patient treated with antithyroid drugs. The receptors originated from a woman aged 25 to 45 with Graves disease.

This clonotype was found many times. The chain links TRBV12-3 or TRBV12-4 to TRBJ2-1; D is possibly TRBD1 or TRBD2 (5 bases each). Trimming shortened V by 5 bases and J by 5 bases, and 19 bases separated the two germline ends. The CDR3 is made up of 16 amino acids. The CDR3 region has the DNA TGTGCCAGCAGTCTAGAATTGGGACCCTTAAACAATGAGCAGTTCTTC. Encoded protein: CASSLELGPLNNEQFF.

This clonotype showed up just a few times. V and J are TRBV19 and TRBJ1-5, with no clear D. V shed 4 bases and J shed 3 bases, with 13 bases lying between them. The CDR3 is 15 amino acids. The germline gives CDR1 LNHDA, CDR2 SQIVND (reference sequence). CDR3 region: CASSTSDRPNQPQHF. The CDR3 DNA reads TGTGCCAGTAGTACCTCCGACCGGCCCAATCAGCCCCAGCATTTT. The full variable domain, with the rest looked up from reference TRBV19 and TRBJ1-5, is DGGITQSPKYLFRKEGQNVTLSCEQNLNHDAMYWYRQDPGQGLRLIYYSQIVNDFQKGDIAEGYSVSREKKESFPLTVTSAQKNPTAFYLCASSTSDRPNQPQHFGDGTRLSIL.

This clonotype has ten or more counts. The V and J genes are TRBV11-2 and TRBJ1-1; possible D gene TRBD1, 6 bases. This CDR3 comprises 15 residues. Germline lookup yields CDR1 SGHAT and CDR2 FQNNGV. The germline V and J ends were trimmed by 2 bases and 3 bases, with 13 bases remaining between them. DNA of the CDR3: TGTGCCAGCAGCTTAAGGGGGGACACCCACACTGAAGCTTTCTTT. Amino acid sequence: CASSLRGDTHTEAFF.

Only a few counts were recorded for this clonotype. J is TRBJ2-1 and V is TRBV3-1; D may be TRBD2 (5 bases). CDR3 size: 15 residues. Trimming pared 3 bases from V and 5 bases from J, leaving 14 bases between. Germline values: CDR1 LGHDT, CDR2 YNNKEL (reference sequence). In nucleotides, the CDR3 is TGTGCCAGCAGCCACCACCGGACTGGAGACAATGAGCAGTTCTTC. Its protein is CASSHHRTGDNEQFF.

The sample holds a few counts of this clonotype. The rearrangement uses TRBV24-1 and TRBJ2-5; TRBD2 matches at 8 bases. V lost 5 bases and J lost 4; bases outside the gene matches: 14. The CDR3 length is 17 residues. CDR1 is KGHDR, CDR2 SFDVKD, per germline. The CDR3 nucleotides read TGTGCCACCAGTGCTATTGCCGGGACTAGTCCAGGAGAGACCCAGTACTTC. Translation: CATSAIAGTSPGETQYF.

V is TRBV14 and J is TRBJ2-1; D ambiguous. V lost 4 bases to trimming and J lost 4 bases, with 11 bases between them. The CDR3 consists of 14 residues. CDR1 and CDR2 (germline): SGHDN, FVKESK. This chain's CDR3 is CASSPGGIYNEQFF. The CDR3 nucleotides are TGTGCCAGCAGCCCCGGTGGGATTTACAATGAGCAGTTCTTC.

The CDR3 protein is CASSGTGGVGEAFF. CDR3 in DNA: TGTGCCAGCAGCGGGACAGGGGGCGTTGGTGAAGCTTTCTTT. The genes are TRBV5-4 and TRBJ1-1, with 12 bases fitting TRBD1. The CDR3 extends over 14 amino acids. Germline assignment: CDR1 SGHNT and CDR2 YYREEE (reference sequence). V lost 4 bases and J lost 7; bases outside the gene matches: 5. The variable domain in full, with the rest retrieved from reference TRBV5-4 and TRBJ1-1, is ETGVTQSPTHLIKTRGQQVTLRCSSQSGHNTVSWYQQALGQGPQFIFQYYREEENGRGNFPPRFSGLQFPNYSSELNVNALELDDSALYLCASSGTGGVGEAFFGQGTRLTVV.

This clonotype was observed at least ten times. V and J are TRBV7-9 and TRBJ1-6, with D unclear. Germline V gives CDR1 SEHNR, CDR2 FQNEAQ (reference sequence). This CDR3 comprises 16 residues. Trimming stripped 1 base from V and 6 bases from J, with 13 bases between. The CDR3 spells CASSLGSATFNSPLHF. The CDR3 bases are TGTGCCAGCAGCTTAGGTTCAGCGACTTTTAATTCACCCCTCCACTTT.

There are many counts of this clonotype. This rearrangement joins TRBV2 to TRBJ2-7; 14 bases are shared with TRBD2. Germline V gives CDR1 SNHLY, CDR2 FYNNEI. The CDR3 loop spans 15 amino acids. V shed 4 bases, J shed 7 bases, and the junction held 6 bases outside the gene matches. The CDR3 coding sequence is TGTGCCAGCAGTGGGGGACTAGCGGGAGCGAGGGAGCAGTACTTC. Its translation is CASSGGLAGAREQYF.

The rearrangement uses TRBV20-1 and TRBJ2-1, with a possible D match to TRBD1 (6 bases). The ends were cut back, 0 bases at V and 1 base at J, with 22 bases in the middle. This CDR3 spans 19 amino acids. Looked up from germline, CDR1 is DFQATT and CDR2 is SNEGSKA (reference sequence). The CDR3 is CSARDRGGVGRGSYNEQFF. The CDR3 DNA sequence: TGCAGTGCTAGAGACCGAGGGGGAGTGGGGCGTGGGTCCTACAATGAGCAGTTCTTC.

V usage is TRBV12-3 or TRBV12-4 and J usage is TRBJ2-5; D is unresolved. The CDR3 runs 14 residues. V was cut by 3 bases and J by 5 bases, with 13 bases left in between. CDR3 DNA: TGTGCCAGCAGTTTGACGTCCCTCGTGGAGACCCAGTACTTC. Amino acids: CASSLTSLVETQYF.

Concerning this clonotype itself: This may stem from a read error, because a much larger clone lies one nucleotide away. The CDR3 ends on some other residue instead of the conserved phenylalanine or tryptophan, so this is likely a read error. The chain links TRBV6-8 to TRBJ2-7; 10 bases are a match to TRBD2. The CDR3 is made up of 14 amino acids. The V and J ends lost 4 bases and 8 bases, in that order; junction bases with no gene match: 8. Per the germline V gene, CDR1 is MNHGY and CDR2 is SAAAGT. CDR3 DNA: TGTGCCAGCAGTTCTAGCGGGAGTGATAGGAAGCAGTACTCC. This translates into CASSSSGSDRKQYS.

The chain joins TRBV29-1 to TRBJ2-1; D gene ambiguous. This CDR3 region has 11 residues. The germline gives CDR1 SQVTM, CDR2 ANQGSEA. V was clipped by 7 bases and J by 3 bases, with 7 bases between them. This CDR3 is CSGMDYNEQFF. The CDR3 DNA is TGCAGCGGGATGGACTACAATGAGCAGTTCTTC.